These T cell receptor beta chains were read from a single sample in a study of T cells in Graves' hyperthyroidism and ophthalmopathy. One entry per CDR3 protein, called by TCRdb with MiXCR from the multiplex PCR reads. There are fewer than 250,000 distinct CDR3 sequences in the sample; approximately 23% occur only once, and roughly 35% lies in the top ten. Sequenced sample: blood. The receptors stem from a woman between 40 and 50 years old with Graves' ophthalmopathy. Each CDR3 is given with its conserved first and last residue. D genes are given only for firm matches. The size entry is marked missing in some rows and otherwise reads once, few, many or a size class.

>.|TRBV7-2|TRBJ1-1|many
TGTGCCAGCAGCTTAGTGATAAGGTTAGGGCAGATGAACACTGAAGCTTTCTTT
CASSLVIRLGQMNTEAFF
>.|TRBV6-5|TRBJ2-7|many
TGTGCCAGCAGGATTGACAGAGCTACATACGAGCAGTACTTC
CASRIDRATYEQYF
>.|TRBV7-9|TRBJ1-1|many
TGTGCCAGCAGCCCAGGATACACTGAAGCTTTCTTT
CASSPGYTEAFF
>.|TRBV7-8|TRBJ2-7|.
TGCGCCAGCAGTAAGTGGGACGAGCAGTACTTC
CASSKWDEQYF
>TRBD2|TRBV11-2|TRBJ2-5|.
TGTGCCAGCACACCGGGACTAGCGGGAAGAGAGACCCAGTACTTC
CASTPGLAGRETQYF
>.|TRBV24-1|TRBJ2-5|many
TGTGCCACCAGTGATCCGCAACCTCAGCGGGGACAAAGGGAGACCCAGTACTTC
CATSDPQPQRGQRETQYF
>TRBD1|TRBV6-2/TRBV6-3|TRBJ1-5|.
TGTGCCAGCAGGTATACAGGGGGTCAGCCCCAGCATTTT
CASRYTGGQPQHF
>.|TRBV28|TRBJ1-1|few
TGTGCCACCTTCCAACTTCAGGACACTGAAGCTTTCTTT
CATFQLQDTEAFF
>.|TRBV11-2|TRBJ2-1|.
TGTGCCAGCAGCCGACCGGGACGTATGTACAATGAGCAGTTCTTC
CASSRPGRMYNEQFF
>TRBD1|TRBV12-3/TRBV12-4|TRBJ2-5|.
TGTGCCAGCAGCAAACGGACAGGCGGTCCAGAGACCCAGTACTTC
CASSKRTGGPETQYF
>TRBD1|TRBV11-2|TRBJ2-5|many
TGTGCCAGCAGCTTATTTTGGCAGGGGGCGCAGGAGACCCAGTACTTC
CASSLFWQGAQETQYF
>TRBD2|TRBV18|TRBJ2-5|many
TGTGCCAGCTCAGCCTTAGCGGGAGGCGAGGAAGAGACCCAGTACTTC
CASSALAGGEEETQYF
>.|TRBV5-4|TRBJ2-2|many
TGTGCCAGCAGCTTGTCCCAGCTCTCGGGCGGGGAGCTGTTTTTT
CASSLSQLSGGELFF
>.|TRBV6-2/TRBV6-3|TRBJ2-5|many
TGTGCCAGCAGTTCCCCTCGGGAGACCCAGTACTTC
CASSSPRETQYF
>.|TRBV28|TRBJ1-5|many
TGTGCCAGCACCATACCTTCCGGGTATAGCAATCAGCCCCAGCATTTT
CASTIPSGYSNQPQHF
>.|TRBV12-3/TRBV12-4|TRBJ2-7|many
TGTGCCATCGGGCCAAACTACGAGCAGTACTTC
CAIGPNYEQYF
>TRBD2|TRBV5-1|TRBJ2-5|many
TGCGCCAGCAGCTTGGCCACTAGCGGGAGGGCGGCAGAGACCCAGTACTTC
CASSLATSGRAAETQYF
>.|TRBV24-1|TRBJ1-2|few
TGTGCCAGCAGCCCCCAAACCGGGACCTTCTATGGCTACACCTTC
CASSPQTGTFYGYTF
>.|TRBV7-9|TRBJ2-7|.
TGTGCCAGCAGCCCCGGAGGGAACTACGAGCAGTACTTC
CASSPGGNYEQYF
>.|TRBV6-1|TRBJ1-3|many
TGTGCCAGCAGTGAAGGTCTATCTGGAAACACCATATATTTT
CASSEGLSGNTIYF
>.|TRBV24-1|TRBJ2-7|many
TGTGCCACCAGTGATTCCGACTCAGCAATCGGCTACGAGCAGTACTTC
CATSDSDSAIGYEQYF
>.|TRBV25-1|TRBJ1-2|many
TGTGCCAGCAGAGGAATGCGGGGCTACACCTTC
CASRGMRGYTF
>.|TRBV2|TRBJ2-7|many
TGTGCCAGCAGACCCCAGGGAAGTGAGCAGTACTTC
CASRPQGSEQYF
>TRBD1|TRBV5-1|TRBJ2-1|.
TGCGCCAGCAGCCAGACAGGGTTCCACGAGCAGTTCTTC
CASSQTGFHEQFF
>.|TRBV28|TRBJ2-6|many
TGTGCCAGCAGTTTTCTCGGACGGGACTCTGGGGCCAACGTCCTGACTTTC
CASSFLGRDSGANVLTF
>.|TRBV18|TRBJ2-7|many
TGTGCCAGCTCACAGGGGCCCCTCTACGAGCAGTACTTC
CASSQGPLYEQYF
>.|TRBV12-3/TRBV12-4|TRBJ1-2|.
TGTGCCAGCAGCTCCCTTTTAGGGAGGGCGACTAACTATGGCTACACCTTC
CASSSLLGRATNYGYTF
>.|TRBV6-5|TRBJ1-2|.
TGTGCCAGCAGTTACCGTATCGGACAGTACTATGGCTACATCTTC
CASSYRIGQYYGYIF
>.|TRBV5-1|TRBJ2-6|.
TGCGCCAGCAGCTTGGGACCCTCTGGGGCCAACGTCCTGACTTTC
CASSLGPSGANVLTF
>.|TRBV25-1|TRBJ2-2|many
TGTGCCAGCAGTGATGAACGGGCGAACACCGGGGAGCTGTTTTTT
CASSDERANTGELFF
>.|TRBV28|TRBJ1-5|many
TGTGCCAGCAGCTCCTTGTTGGAGGCGAAACAGCCCCAGCATTTT
CASSSLLEAKQPQHF
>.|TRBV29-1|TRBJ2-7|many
TGCAGCGTTCGGGACGGCACCTACGAGCAGTACTTC
CSVRDGTYEQYF
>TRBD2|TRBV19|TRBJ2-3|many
TGTGCCAGTACCCTAGCGGGAAACACAGATACGCAGTATTTT
CASTLAGNTDTQYF
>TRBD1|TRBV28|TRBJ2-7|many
TGTGCCAGCACCGCCGGACAGGGAAGCTCCTACGAGCAGTACTTC
CASTAGQGSSYEQYF
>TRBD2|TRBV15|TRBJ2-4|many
TGTGCCACCAGCAGAGATGGAATAGTTCAAGCGGGAGACTCGAACATTCAGTACTTC
CATSRDGIVQAGDSNIQYF
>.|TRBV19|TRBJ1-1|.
TGTGCCAGTAGTATCCCCGGGGCACGGAACACTGAAGCTTTCTTT
CASSIPGARNTEAFF
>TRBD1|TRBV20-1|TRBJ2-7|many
TGCAGTGCTTCCCTAGGGACAGGAGGAGGCTACGAGCAGTACTTC
CSASLGTGGGYEQYF
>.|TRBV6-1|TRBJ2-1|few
TGTGCCAGCAGTGAACGCACGGCGGGCTACGAGCAGTTCTTC
CASSERTAGYEQFF
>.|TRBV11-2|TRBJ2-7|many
TGTGCCAGCAGCTTAGGGAGGTCCTACGAGCAGTACTTC
CASSLGRSYEQYF
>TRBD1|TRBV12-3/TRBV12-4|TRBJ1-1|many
TGTGCCAGCAGCCCGGACAGGACGACACAAGAAGCTTTCTTT
CASSPDRTTQEAFF
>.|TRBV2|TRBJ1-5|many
TGTGCCAGCAGTGAAGCGCTATCGGGCCAGGTCAATCAGCCCCAGCATTTT
CASSEALSGQVNQPQHF
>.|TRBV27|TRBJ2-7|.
TGTGCCAGCAGATTGCAGAGCTCCTACGAGCAGTACTTC
CASRLQSSYEQYF
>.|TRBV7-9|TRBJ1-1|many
TGTGCCAGCAGCTTATTAGGTGACGGGGACACTGAAGCTTTCTTT
CASSLLGDGDTEAFF